A selection of T cell receptor beta chains follows, all from one sample in a study of T cell responses to AZD1222 COVID-19 vaccine. Libraries were prepared by immunoSEQ multiplex PCR; TCRdb keeps only in-frame clonotypes and omits some of them. The sample shows around 110,000 clones, 92% of them seen only once. The sequencing here drew on peripheral blood, taken 28 days after the second AZD1222 dose. The receptor source for this set is an adult who received the AZD1222 COVID-19 vaccine. The CDR3 runs from the conserved cysteine through the conserved F or W. D genes are given only for firm matches. Clone sizes are given selectively: once, few, many, or a class where the clone is expanded.

TRBJ2-2 | TRBV5-1 | TRBD1 | - | TGCGCCAGCAGCTTGGTAGGGGACAGCCTGCCCGGGGAGCTGTTTTTT | CASSLVGDSLPGELFF
TRBJ2-5 | TRBV29-1 | TRBD2 | - | TGCAGCGTTGAACTGCTAGCGGCCGGAGAGACCCAGTACTTC | CSVELLAAGETQYF
TRBJ2-7 | TRBV28 | TRBD2 | - | TGTGCCAGCAGCCTCGGACTAGCTGGTAGCGAGCAGTACTTC | CASSLGLAGSEQYF
TRBJ2-2 | TRBV30 | - | - | TGTGCCTGGAGTCAACAGGGAAAAGCGGCCGGGGAGCTGTTTTTT | CAWSQQGKAAGELFF
TRBJ2-7 | TRBV27 | TRBD2 | - | TGTGCCAGCACCCGAGTCCCGGGGGGGGTCTACGAGCAGTACTTC | CASTRVPGGVYEQYF
TRBJ1-2 | TRBV18 | - | - | TGTGCCAGCTCACCTGCAGGTCACGGCTACACCTTC | CASSPAGHGYTF
TRBJ2-7 | TRBV5-1 | - | few | TGCGCCAGCAGCGCGGTTGGGGCGGGATTCAGAAGCTACGAGCAGTACTTC | CASSAVGAGFRSYEQYF
TRBJ2-7 | TRBV7-3 | - | - | TGTGCCAGCAGCCCTTGGACTGGTTACGAGCAGTACTTC | CASSPWTGYEQYF
TRBJ2-2 | TRBV9 | - | - | TGTGCCAGCAGCGCCTCCGAGGAGGAGCTGTTTTTT | CASSASEEELFF
TRBJ2-1 | TRBV29-1 | TRBD2 | - | TGCAGCGCAACTGGGACTAGCCTTTACAATGAGCAGTTCTTC | CSATGTSLYNEQFF
TRBJ2-6 | TRBV5-1 | TRBD1 | once | TGCGCCAGCAGCCCGGGGACAGGGGGTAGTTTTTCTGGGGCCAACGTCCTGACTTTC | CASSPGTGGSFSGANVLTF
TRBJ2-7 | TRBV21-1 | - | - | TGTGCCAGCCGACCTAATCTAGCGGGACTCTCCTACGAGCAGTACTTC | CASRPNLAGLSYEQYF
TRBJ1-5 | TRBV20-1 | - | - | TGCAGTGCTAGTGCTGGCTTGGCCAATCAGCCCCAGCATTTT | CSASAGLANQPQHF
TRBJ2-7 | TRBV6-5 | - | few | TGTGCCAGCAGTCCCGCACCCTCTCTTTACGAGCAGTACTTC | CASSPAPSLYEQYF
TRBJ1-1 | TRBV19 | - | - | TGTGCCAGTAGTAGCAGGGGTGGTGAAGCTTTCTTT | CASSSRGGEAFF
TRBJ1-6 | TRBV27 | TRBD1 | - | TGTGCCAGCAGGCGACAGGGGGTGGAGTCACCCCTCCACTTT | CASRRQGVESPLHF
TRBJ1-3 | TRBV6-6 | TRBD1 | - | TGTGCCAGCAGTCTTACAGGGGCGGGCAGGAGGAGGGGAAACACCATATATTTT | CASSLTGAGRRRGNTIYF
TRBJ2-3 | TRBV2 | - | - | TGTGCCAGCAACGGGGATCCAGATACGCAGTATTTT | CASNGDPDTQYF
TRBJ2-2 | TRBV30 | - | - | TGTGCCTGGAGTGTGTCAGAGCGAAACACCGGGGAGCTGTTTTTT | CAWSVSERNTGELFF
TRBJ1-2 | TRBV5-5 | - | once | TGTGCCAGCAGCAATGTGCAGGGCTATGGCTACACCTTC | CASSNVQGYGYTF
TRBJ2-3 | TRBV20-1 | TRBD1 | - | TGCAGTGCTAGTTCGGCCTACAGGGGGCGAGATACGCAGTATTTT | CSASSAYRGRDTQYF
TRBJ2-1 | TRBV4-3 | TRBD2 | - | TGCGCCAGCAGCCAAGTTCCAGCGGGAGATCCCCAGGTCAGGCGGTTCTTC | CASSQVPAGDPQVRRFF
TRBJ2-1 | TRBV6-5 | TRBD2 | - | TGTGCCAGCAGTCCCACTAGCGGGGGCTACAATGAGCAGTTCTTC | CASSPTSGGYNEQFF
TRBJ2-1 | TRBV28 | TRBD2 | - | TGTGCCAGCCGTAATCCGGGAGGCAATAATGAGCAGTTCTTC | CASRNPGGNNEQFF
TRBJ1-1 | TRBV12-3/TRBV12-4 | - | - | TGTGCCAGCATCCTTCACCCTGAAGCTTTCTTT | CASILHPEAFF
TRBJ1-3 | TRBV11-2 | - | - | TGTGCCAGCAGCCTAACCTGGGAGGGCTGGAGATCTGGAAACACCATATATTTT | CASSLTWEGWRSGNTIYF
TRBJ2-2 | TRBV19 | - | - | TGTGCCAGTAGGAGATCTGGGGAGCTGTTTTTT | CASRRSGELFF
TRBJ1-2 | TRBV27 | - | - | TGTGCCAGCAGTTGGACGTCCGGGACACCCGGCCATGGCTACACCTTC | CASSWTSGTPGHGYTF
TRBJ1-2 | TRBV18 | - | - | TGTGCCAGCTCACCGGGGGACTATGGCTACACCTTC | CASSPGDYGYTF
TRBJ2-1 | TRBV9 | TRBD2 | - | TGTGCCAGCAGCGTATCGCCGGGACTAGCGGGAGGCCTGAATGAGCAGTTCTTC | CASSVSPGLAGGLNEQFF
TRBJ2-7 | TRBV6-1 | - | - | TGTGCCAGCATCGGCGCTTCCTACGAGCAGTACTTC | CASIGASYEQYF
TRBJ2-1 | TRBV9 | - | - | TGTGCCAGCAGCGTAGGGGAGAGCTCCTACAATGAGCAGTTCTTC | CASSVGESSYNEQFF
TRBJ2-1 | TRBV5-4 | TRBD1 | - | TGTGCCAGCAGCGTAGGGGGGACAGGGGGTTTTGGTGAGCAGTTCTTC | CASSVGGTGGFGEQFF
TRBJ1-4 | TRBV27 | TRBD1 | - | TGTGCCAGCAGTTCACAGGGGATACTCGACAAACTGTTTTTT | CASSSQGILDKLFF
TRBJ2-7 | TRBV18 | - | - | TGTGCCAGCTCACCGCAAAGGGACGAGCAGTACTTC | CASSPQRDEQYF
TRBJ2-3 | TRBV9 | TRBD2 | few | TGTGCCAGCAGCTCTAGCGGGTCCACAGATACGCAGTATTTT | CASSSSGSTDTQYF
TRBJ2-3 | TRBV5-8 | - | - | TGTGCCAGCAGCTTGTCAGCAAGCCATAGCACAGATACGCAGTATTTT | CASSLSASHSTDTQYF
TRBJ1-1 | TRBV3-1/TRBV3-2 | - | - | TGTGCCAGCAGCCAACCGAACACTGAAGCTTTCTTT | CASSQPNTEAFF
TRBJ2-7 | TRBV27 | - | - | TGTGCCAGCAGACTCCCCGGAGGATCAAACGAGCAGTACTTC | CASRLPGGSNEQYF
TRBJ2-7 | TRBV20-1 | - | once | TGCAGTGCCGGCTGGGGCGAGCAGTACTTC | CSAGWGEQYF
TRBJ1-2 | TRBV28 | TRBD1 | - | TGTGCCAGCAGTTTATCAGGGGGGGATGGCTACACCTTC | CASSLSGGDGYTF
TRBJ1-1 | TRBV30 | - | - | TGTGCCTGGAGGGGAGGCACTGAAGCTTTCTTT | CAWRGGTEAFF
TRBJ2-3 | TRBV25-1 | TRBD1 | - | TGTGCCAGCAGTCGTTCAGGGGGTGATACGCAGTATTTT | CASSRSGGDTQYF
TRBJ2-4 | TRBV7-6 | TRBD2 | - | TGTGCCAGCAGCTTAAACGGGGGGAAGGAAGCCAAAAACATTCAGTACTTC | CASSLNGGKEAKNIQYF
TRBJ1-4 | TRBV28 | - | - | TGTGCCACTGAGAACAGGGCTAATGAAAAACTGTTTTTT | CATENRANEKLFF